Presented here are 28 T cell receptor beta chains from one specimen sequenced in a study of tissue T cells after allogeneic stem cell transplantation. Method: immunoSEQ multiplex PCR; TCRdb's copy keeps in-frame clones and lacks some. The data hold 25,000 to 35,000 clones, with about 85% observed a single time. The sample was blood, taken before transplantation. The receptors originated from a woman between 18 and 55 years old who later had graft-versus-host disease after an allogeneic stem cell transplant.

The chain joins TRBV29-1 to TRBJ2-4; 9 nucleotides match TRBD1. Germline loops: CDR1 SQVTM, CDR2 ANQGSEA. The J segment lost 6 bases and the V segment lost 7 bases, leaving 10 bases of the junction unmatched. The length of the CDR3 is 14 residues. This CDR3 is CSAEQGASGNIQYF. For the CDR3, the DNA is TGCAGCGCGGAACAGGGGGCGAGTGGAAACATTCAGTACTTC.

CDR3 amino acids: CASSLAGGYVVEQYF. The CDR3 DNA is TGTGCCAGCAGCCTCGCCGGGGGATACGTTGTCGAGCAGTACTTC. The chain combines TRBV7-9 with TRBJ2-7; a weak D match, TRBD2 (6 bases). The CDR3 sequence is 15 residues long. The V gene lost 5 bases and the J gene lost 6 bases, with 20 bases spanning the gap. Looked up from germline, CDR1 is SEHNR and CDR2 is FQNEAQ (reference sequence).

This chain joins TRBV20-1 and TRBJ2-7; D tentatively fits TRBD1 or TRBD2 (5 bases each). Germline V gene lookup returns CDR1 DFQATT and CDR2 SNEGSKA (reference sequence). The CDR3 extends over 11 amino acids. CDR3 in DNA: TGCAGCACCGGGACGTCCTACGAGCAGTACTTC. This encodes CSTGTSYEQYF.

The V call is TRBV7-2, the J call TRBJ1-4, with unresolved D. Trimming left V 3 bases short and J 10 bases short, with 15 bases between. This CDR3 has 14 residues. The germline gives CDR1 SGHTA, CDR2 FQGNSA. The CDR3 loop is CASSLAGNWVKLFF. In DNA form, the CDR3 reads TGTGCCAGCAGCTTGGCGGGGAATTGGGTAAAACTGTTTTTT.

The V call is TRBV27, the J call TRBJ1-4; D might be TRBD1 (6 bases). CDR3 length: 16 amino acids. V was trimmed by 6 bases and J by 8 bases, leaving 22 bases between them. Germline V CDR1 and CDR2: MNHEY, SMNVEV (reference sequence). CDR3 sequence reads: CASSKTPGGAREKLFF. CDR3 nucleotides: TGTGCCAGCAGCAAGACCCCTGGGGGGGCCCGGGAAAAACTGTTTTTT.

This clone was seen only a few times. The gene calls are TRBV14 and TRBJ1-1, with TRBD1 identical over 10 bases. Trimming cost V 0 bases and J 9 bases; bases outside gene matches: 7. Germline V gives CDR1 SGHDN, CDR2 FVKESK. This CDR3 is 15 amino acids long. For the CDR3, the DNA is TGTGCCAGCAGCCAAGATATCGGGACAGGGGAAAAAGCTTTCTTT. It specifies CASSQDIGTGEKAFF.

This clone was counted a single time. The chain combines TRBV2 with TRBJ2-7, with D possibly called TRBD1 or TRBD2 (5 bases each). Germline assignment: CDR1 SNHLY and CDR2 FYNNEI. The CDR3 runs 14 residues. V was pared by 3 bases and J by 2 bases, with 11 bases between. The CDR3 loop is CASSDVQGPYEQYF. In nucleotides, the CDR3 is TGTGCCAGCAGTGATGTCCAGGGACCCTACGAGCAGTACTTC.

The V gene is TRBV5-1, the J gene TRBJ2-7, with TRBD2 identical over 8 bases. The CDR3 is 13 amino acids. V lost 4 bases, J lost 5 bases, and 5 bases stayed unmatched. Germline V gene data show CDR1 as SGHRS and CDR2 as YFSETQ. The CDR3 DNA follows: TGCGCCAGCAGCCGACTAGCGTTCGACGAGCAGTACTTC. It translates to CASSRLAFDEQYF.

V and J are TRBV7-8 and TRBJ2-2, with no clear D. Trimming stripped 0 bases from V and 5 bases from J, with 7 bases between. Germline V gene sequence: CDR1 SGHVS, CDR2 FQNEAQ. The CDR3 runs 14 residues. DNA for the CDR3: TGTGCCAGCAGCTTAGCGCTGGCAACCGGGGAGCTGTTTTTT. It specifies CASSLALATGELFF.

The J gene is TRBJ1-4, the V gene TRBV27, with 7 bases aligning to TRBD1. This CDR3 contains 15 residues. Germline assignment: CDR1 MNHEY and CDR2 SMNVEV (reference sequence). The J segment lost 4 bases and the V segment lost 5 bases, leaving 7 bases of the junction unmatched. The CDR3 region is CASSPRGQLNEKLFF. The CDR3 bases are TGTGCCAGCAGTCCTCGGGGACAGCTTAATGAAAAACTGTTTTTT.

By its share, this clone is medium-sized. This chain links TRBV29-1 with TRBJ1-5, with D possibly being TRBD1 (5 bases). CDR3 length: 15 residues. V was clipped by 4 bases and J by 0 bases, with 13 bases between them. Germline assignment: CDR1 SQVTM and CDR2 ANQGSEA. The CDR3 region has the DNA TGCAGCGTTGCTAATGACGGGGCTAGCAATCAGCCCCAGCATTTT. Amino acids: CSVANDGASNQPQHF.

The gene calls are TRBV6-1 and TRBJ2-7; TRBD1 is a possible D gene (6 bases). This CDR3 has 14 residues. With 0 bases removed from V and 0 bases from J, the gap between germline ends came to 6 bases. The germline CDR1 and CDR2 sequences are MNHNS and SASEGT. CDR3 loop: CASSEADSSYEQYF. The CDR3, as DNA: TGTGCCAGCAGTGAAGCGGACAGCTCCTACGAGCAGTACTTC.

This clone was counted a few times. The rearrangement links TRBV30 to TRBJ2-5; 12 nucleotides align to TRBD2. Germline trimming cut 7 bases from V and 5 bases from J; bases unmatched to any gene: 8. CDR1 and CDR2 (germline): GTSNPN, SVGIG (reference sequence). The CDR3 extends over 14 amino acids. The CDR3 protein is CAYQTSGGAETQYF. The CDR3, as DNA: TGTGCCTACCAGACTAGCGGGGGCGCGGAGACCCAGTACTTC.

The V call is TRBV13, the J call TRBJ2-1; 7 nucleotides agree with TRBD1. The J segment lost 7 bases and the V segment lost 5 bases, leaving 11 bases of the junction unmatched. Germline-derived CDR1 and CDR2 are PRHDT and FYEKMQ (reference sequence). The CDR3 is 15 amino acids. CDR3 nucleotide sequence: TGTGCCAGCAGCACAACCGGGACAGCCCCTAATGAGCAGTTCTTC. It encodes CASSTTGTAPNEQFF.

The genes are TRBV14 and TRBJ1-2; 9 nucleotides line up with TRBD1. Germline V gene lookup returns CDR1 SGHDN and CDR2 FVKESK. Germline trimming cut 4 bases from V and 4 bases from J; bases unmatched to any gene: 4. The CDR3 sequence is 14 residues long. CDR3 sequence reads: CASSLSGQGYGYTF. DNA for the CDR3: TGTGCCAGCAGCCTATCGGGACAGGGCTATGGCTACACCTTC.

The chain is built from TRBV5-5 and TRBJ2-2; D uncertain. The CDR3 extends over 16 amino acids. Deletions cut 4 bases from V and 3 bases from J, with 16 bases between. Germline-derived CDR1 and CDR2 are SGHKS and YYEKEE (reference sequence). DNA for the CDR3: TGTGCCAGCAGCCTCTCCCGAGGACCTTACACCGGGGAGCTGTTTTTT. Its protein product is CASSLSRGPYTGELFF.

The V and J genes are TRBV7-9 and TRBJ1-1; TRBD1 matches 7 bases. V was pared by 5 bases and J by 2 bases, with 5 bases of the junction left unmatched. The CDR3 length is 14 residues. Germline V gene sequence: CDR1 SEHNR, CDR2 FQNEAQ (reference sequence). CDR3 residues: CASSLGGGNTEAFF. Here the CDR3 DNA reads TGTGCCAGCAGCCTAGGAGGGGGCAACACTGAAGCTTTCTTT.

The chain is built from TRBV7-9 and TRBJ2-1; TRBD1 is a possible D gene (7 bases). Germline V CDR1 and CDR2: SEHNR, FQNEAQ (reference sequence). With 5 bases removed from V and 7 bases from J, the gap between germline ends came to 18 bases. This CDR3 region has 15 residues. The CDR3 protein is CASSHSGGQTNEQFF. In nucleotides, the CDR3 is TGTGCCAGCAGCCATTCAGGGGGGCAAACGAATGAGCAGTTCTTC.

The rearrangement uses TRBV29-1 and TRBJ1-2, with D uncertain. Germline CDR1 reads SQVTM; CDR2 reads ANQGSEA. Trimming removed 7 bases at V and 8 bases at J, with 17 bases between. CDR3 length: 12 amino acids. Here the CDR3 reads CSAKERVHGYTF. The CDR3 DNA follows: TGCAGCGCAAAAGAGAGGGTTCACGGCTACACCTTC.

This chain joins TRBV11-2 and TRBJ2-1; 9 bases align to TRBD1. Germline CDR1 reads SGHAT; CDR2 reads FQNNGV. The CDR3 extends over 17 amino acids. V gave up 4 bases and J gave up 4 bases; unmatched junction bases: 11. As DNA, the CDR3 is TGTGCCAGCAGCTCGTCTCCGGGGACAGGGAGGTACAATGAGCAGTTCTTC. Its translation is CASSSSPGTGRYNEQFF.

The DNA of the CDR3 is TGTGCCAGCAGCTTAGCACCGGGTGAGCAGTTCTTC. This sequence encodes CASSLAPGEQFF. The gene calls are TRBV7-2 and TRBJ2-1; D gene unclear. Trimming shortened V by 0 bases and J by 9 bases, and 6 bases separated the two germline ends. This CDR3 comprises 12 residues. CDR1 and CDR2 (germline): SGHTA, FQGNSA.

The chain combines TRBV3-1 (or the pseudogene TRBV3-2) with TRBJ1-2; TRBD1 aligns across 7 bases. The V segment lost 0 bases and the J segment 7 bases; nucleotides outside the gene matches: 8. The CDR3 length is 15 residues. The V gene's germline CDR1 is LGHDT and CDR2 YNNKEL (reference sequence). This CDR3 is CASSQEGVDRAGYTF. The DNA for the CDR3 is TGTGCCAGCAGCCAAGAGGGGGTCGACAGGGCTGGCTACACCTTC.

This clone has a single count. The chain has TRBV7-9 and TRBJ1-1, with a possible D match to TRBD1 (5 bases). Trimming removed 5 bases at V and 5 bases at J, with 18 bases between. The CDR3 length is 15 residues. The germline V gene encodes CDR1 SEHNR and CDR2 FQNEAQ (reference sequence). The CDR3 spells CASSQRGREGTEAFF. The DNA for the CDR3 is TGTGCCAGCAGCCAGCGGGGGAGGGAGGGTACTGAAGCTTTCTTT.

The chain uses TRBV27 and TRBJ1-2; no firm D call. Trimming removed 3 bases at V and 8 bases at J, with 13 bases between. The CDR3 is made up of 13 amino acids. Germline V gene lookup returns CDR1 MNHEY and CDR2 SMNVEV (reference sequence). The CDR3 spells CASSLSRLGGYTF. DNA of the CDR3: TGTGCCAGCAGTTTGAGCAGGCTGGGGGGCTACACCTTC.

This clone occurred once. V gene TRBV5-1 combines with J gene TRBJ1-1, with D hard to call. Germline assignment: CDR1 SGHRS and CDR2 YFSETQ. Deletions cut 4 bases from V and 1 base from J, with 8 bases between. CDR3 length: 13 amino acids. This CDR3 is CASSVQPNTEAFF. CDR3 coding DNA: TGCGCCAGCAGCGTCCAACCGAACACTGAAGCTTTCTTT.

This clone was counted between two and nine times. The J gene is TRBJ2-7, the V gene TRBV5-1; TRBD1 agrees at 8 bases. CDR1 and CDR2 (germline): SGHRS, YFSETQ. Germline trimming cut 2 bases from V and 3 bases from J; bases unmatched to any gene: 7. The CDR3 covers 15 residues. The CDR3 DNA is TGCGCCAGCAGCTTAGGACAGGGATTTTTCTACGAGCAGTACTTC. Encoded protein: CASSLGQGFFYEQYF.

J is TRBJ1-2 and V is TRBV3-1 (or the pseudogene TRBV3-2); no clear D. Trimming shortened V by 1 base and J by 4 bases, and 4 bases separated the two germline ends. The germline V gene has CDR1 LGHDT and CDR2 YNNKEL (reference sequence). The CDR3 runs 12 residues. CDR3 sequence (DNA): TGTGCCAGCAGCCAAGGGGGCTATGGCTACACCTTC. Translated, it gives CASSQGGYGYTF.

The chain links TRBV19 to TRBJ2-7, with a weak D call TRBD1 (6 bases). The CDR3 is 17 amino acids. Germline CDR1 reads LNHDA; CDR2 reads SQIVND (reference sequence). The V gene lost 1 base and the J gene lost 1 base, with 17 bases spanning the gap. CDR3 DNA: TGTGCCAGTAGTATAGGCCGAGTACAGGGATCGTCCTACGAGCAGTACTTC. Its translation is CASSIGRVQGSSYEQYF.